These 4 T cell receptor beta chains share one sample of origin, sequenced in a study of early T cells in non-severe SARS-CoV-2 infection. Via MiXCR, TCRdb re-called the 5' RACE reads, giving one row per CDR3 protein. This table has tens of thousands of distinct CDR3 sequences, roughly 6.6% appearing once. The sample was whole blood, taken at baseline. These receptors came from an adult who was a healthcare worker with PCR-confirmed SARS-CoV-2 infection or an uninfected control (not recorded which).

The sample holds a few counts of this clonotype. This sequence joins TRBV3-1 and TRBJ1-6; 8 positions agree with TRBD1. The CDR3 is made up of 14 amino acids. Trimming cost V 4 bases and J 8 bases; bases outside gene matches: 4. Looked up from germline, CDR1 is LGHDT and CDR2 is YNNKEL (reference sequence). The chain's CDR3 is CASSLTGDYSPLHF. The CDR3 bases are TGTGCCAGCAGCCTGACAGGGGATTATTCACCCCTCCACTTT.

Concerning this clonotype: A much more abundant neighbour one base away suggests this may be a read error. The chain is built from TRBV12-3 or TRBV12-4 and TRBJ1-6, with D hard to call. Deletions cut 3 bases from V and 7 bases from J, with 13 bases between. There are 15 residues in the CDR3. This chain's CDR3 is CASSLMTGSNSPLHF. The DNA of the CDR3 is TGTGCCAGCAGTTTGATGACGGGGTCGAATTCACCCCTCCACTTT.

The chain is built from TRBV7-9 and TRBJ2-7; no definite D call. The CDR3 has 13 amino acids. Per the germline V gene, CDR1 is SEHNR and CDR2 is FQNEAQ (reference sequence). V was pared by 4 bases and J by 3 bases, with 10 bases between. CDR3 sequence (DNA): TGTGCCAGCAGCTCGGACCCCCTCTACGAGCAGTACTTC. This sequence encodes CASSSDPLYEQYF.

The table lists this clonotype with many counts. The genes are TRBV11-2 and TRBJ2-1; 8 bases match TRBD2. With 2 bases clipped from V and 13 bases from J, the junction kept 16 bases outside the gene matches. This CDR3 region has 16 residues. Germline CDR1 SGHAT, CDR2 FQNNGV. The CDR3 loop reads CASSLSPGLVVDLQFF. As DNA, the CDR3 is TGTGCCAGCAGCTTATCGCCGGGACTAGTTGTCGATCTTCAGTTCTTC. The whole variable domain, remainder taken from reference TRBV11-2 and TRBJ2-1, is EAGVAQSPRYKIIEKRQSVAFWCNPISGHATLYWYQQILGQGPKLLIQFQNNGVVDDSQLPKDRFSAERLKGVDSTLKIQPAKLEDSAVYLCASSLSPGLVVDLQFFGPGTRLTVL.